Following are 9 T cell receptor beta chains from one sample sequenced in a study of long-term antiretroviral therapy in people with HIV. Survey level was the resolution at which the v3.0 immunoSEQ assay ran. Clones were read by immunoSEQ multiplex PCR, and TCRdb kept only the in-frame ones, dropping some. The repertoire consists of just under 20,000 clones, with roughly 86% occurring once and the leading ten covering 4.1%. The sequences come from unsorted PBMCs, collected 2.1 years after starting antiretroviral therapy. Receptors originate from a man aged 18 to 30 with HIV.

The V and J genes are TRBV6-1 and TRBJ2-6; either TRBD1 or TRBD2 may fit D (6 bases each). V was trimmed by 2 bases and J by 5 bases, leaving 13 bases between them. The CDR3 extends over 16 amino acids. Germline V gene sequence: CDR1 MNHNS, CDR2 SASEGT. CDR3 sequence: CASSEHSGAWANVLTF. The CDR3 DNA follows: TGTGCCAGCAGTGAACATTCGGGGGCCTGGGCCAACGTCCTGACTTTC.

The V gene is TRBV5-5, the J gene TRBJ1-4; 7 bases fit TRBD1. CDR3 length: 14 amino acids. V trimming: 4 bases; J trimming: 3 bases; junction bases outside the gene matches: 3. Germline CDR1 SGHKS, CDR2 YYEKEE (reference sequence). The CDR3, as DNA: TGTGCCAGCAGCCTGGGACAGCCTAATGAAAAACTGTTTTTT. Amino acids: CASSLGQPNEKLFF. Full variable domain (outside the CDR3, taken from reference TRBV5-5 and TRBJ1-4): DAGVTQSPTHLIKTRGQQVTLRCSPISGHKSVSWYQQVLGQGPQFIFQYYEKEERGRGNFPDRFSARQFPNYSSELNVNALLLGDSALYLCASSLGQPNEKLFFGSGTQLSVL.

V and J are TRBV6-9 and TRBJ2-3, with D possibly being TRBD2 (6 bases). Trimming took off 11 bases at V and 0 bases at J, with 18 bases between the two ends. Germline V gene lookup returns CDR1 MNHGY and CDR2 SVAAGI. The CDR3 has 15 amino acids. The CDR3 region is CAVERDSDSTDTQYF. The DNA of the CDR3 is TGTGCCGTCGAACGGGACTCAGACAGCACAGATACGCAGTATTTT.

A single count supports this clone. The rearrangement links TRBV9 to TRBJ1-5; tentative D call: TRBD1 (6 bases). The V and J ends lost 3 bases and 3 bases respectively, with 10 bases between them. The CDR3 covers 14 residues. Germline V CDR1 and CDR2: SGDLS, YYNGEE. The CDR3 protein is CASSDDRSNQPQHF. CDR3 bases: TGTGCCAGCAGCGACGACAGGTCCAATCAGCCCCAGCATTTT.

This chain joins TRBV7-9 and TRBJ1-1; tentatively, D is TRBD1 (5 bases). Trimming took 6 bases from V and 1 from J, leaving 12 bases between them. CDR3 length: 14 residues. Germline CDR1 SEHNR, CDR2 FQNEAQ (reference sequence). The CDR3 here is CASRPPGTNTEAFF. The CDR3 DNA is TGTGCCAGCAGACCTCCAGGGACGAACACTGAAGCTTTCTTT.

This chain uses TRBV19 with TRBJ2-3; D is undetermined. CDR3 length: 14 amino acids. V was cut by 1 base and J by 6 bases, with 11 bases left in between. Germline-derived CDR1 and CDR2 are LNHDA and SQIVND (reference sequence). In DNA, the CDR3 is TGTGCCAGTAGTATAGGCACACAGCAGGATACGCAGTATTTT. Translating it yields CASSIGTQQDTQYF. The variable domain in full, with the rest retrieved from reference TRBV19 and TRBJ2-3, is DGGITQSPKYLFRKEGQNVTLSCEQNLNHDAMYWYRQDPGQGLRLIYYSQIVNDFQKGDIAEGYSVSREKKESFPLTVTSAQKNPTAFYLCASSIGTQQDTQYFGPGTRLTVL.

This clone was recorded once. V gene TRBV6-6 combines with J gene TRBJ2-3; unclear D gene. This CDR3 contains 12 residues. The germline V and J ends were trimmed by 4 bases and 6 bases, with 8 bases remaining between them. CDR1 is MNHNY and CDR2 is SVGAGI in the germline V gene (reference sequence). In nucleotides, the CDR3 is TGTGCCAGCAGTTCCAGTATGGATACGCAGTATTTT. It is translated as CASSSSMDTQYF.

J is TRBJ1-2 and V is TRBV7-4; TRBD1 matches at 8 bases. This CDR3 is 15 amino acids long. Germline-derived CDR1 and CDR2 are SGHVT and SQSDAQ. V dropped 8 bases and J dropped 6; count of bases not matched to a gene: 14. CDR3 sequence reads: CASPTRGRSMDGYTF. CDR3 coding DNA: TGTGCCAGCCCAACCAGGGGGCGATCGATGGATGGCTACACCTTC.

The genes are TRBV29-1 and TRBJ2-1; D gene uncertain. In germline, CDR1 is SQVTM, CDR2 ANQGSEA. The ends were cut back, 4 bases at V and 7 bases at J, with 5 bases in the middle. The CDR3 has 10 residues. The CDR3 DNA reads TGCAGCGTTGGGGGAAATGAGCAGTTCTTC. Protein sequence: CSVGGNEQFF.